This TCR beta chain was identified during a study of T cells in Graves' hyperthyroidism and ophthalmopathy. Per the germline V gene, CDR1 is MDHEN and CDR2 is SYDVKM. This CDR3 has 17 residues. J gave up 7 bases and V 5 bases, and 13 bases lay outside the gene matches. RNA transcripts served as the template for amplifying TCR beta CDR3 regions. The HTBI primer set was used in a first-round RT-PCR of the TCR CDR3. TCRdb ran MiXCR on the multiplex PCR reads and lists one entry per CDR3 protein. The sample gives hundreds of thousands of distinct CDR3 sequences, around 17% of which show up once; around 30% is in the top ten. Each diagnosis drew on symptoms, thyroxine, TRAb, thyroid ultrasound and orbital computed tomography findings.

The TCR originated in a woman younger than 35 with Graves' ophthalmopathy. The gene calls are TRBV28 and TRBJ1-5; 11 bases line up with TRBD1. The sequencing sample was made of blood. CDR3 coding DNA: TGTGCCAGCAGTACCACCGGGACAGGGGGAAGTCGGCAGCCCCAGCATTTT. Amino acid sequence: CASSTTGTGGSRQPQHF.